This TCR beta chain was profiled in a study of T cell clones after liver transplantation. Looking at the study overall: A pre-transplant mixed lymphocyte reaction with TCRbeta sequencing defined graft-donor-reactive clones followed in post-transplant blood. Apart from a few HCV-positive recipients, transplants were for non-autoimmune, non-viral reasons. Timepoints were pre-transplant, pre-withdrawal, and after withdrawal was completed or failed.

This CDR3 contains 14 residues. Looked up from germline, CDR1 is MNHEY and CDR2 is SMNVEV (reference sequence). Trimming stripped 7 bases from V and 5 bases from J, with 15 bases between. The protocol was immunoSEQ multiplex PCR, while the TCRdb copy is restricted to in-frame clones and leaves out a portion. Among some 57,000 clones listed, around 70% were seen once. This rearrangement joins TRBV27 to TRBJ2-1, with a tentative D call TRBD1 (6 bases). This TCR was sampled from a human patient who received a liver transplant. Some T cells may arise from the graft donor. Material: CD4+ T cells from blood, obtained at the 22-month timepoint. In DNA form, the CDR3 reads TGTGCCAGCACCCTTACCGGACAGAACAATGAGCAGTTCTTC. Protein sequence: CASTLTGQNNEQFF.